This TCR beta chain was observed in a study of Graves' ophthalmopathy and Graves' hyperthyroidism. This clonotype showed up many times. Its antigen is unknown. General observations from the study: Blood shared most expanded thyroid clonotypes above 0.001 frequency.

Using RNA transcripts, the TCR beta CDR3 regions were amplified. HTBI primers primed a first-round RT-PCR, and a second-round multiplex PCR followed. MiXCR, applied by TCRdb to the multiplex PCR reads, yields one record per CDR3 protein. Among about 700,000 distinct CDR3 sequences, about 41% were seen once, and the ten largest hold roughly 3.5%. CDR3 size: 15 residues. Per the germline V gene, CDR1 is SQVTM and CDR2 is ANQGSEA. V shed 6 bases and J shed 3 bases, with 18 bases lying between them. Ophthalmopathy-affected donors exhibited moderate-to-severe activity, CAS ≥3, NOSPECS ≥4, and duration under 3 months. The PBMCs were taken from approximately 11 ml of fresh peripheral blood.

The chain employs TRBV29-1 and TRBJ1-5; D gene ambiguous. Input material: peripheral blood. The sequence was collected from an adult man with Graves' ophthalmopathy. CDR3 DNA: TGCAGCGTCGAATTGTGGTCAGCCTACAATCAGCCCCAGCATTTT. Translated, it gives CSVELWSAYNQPQHF. Complete variable domain (other parts from reference TRBV29-1 and TRBJ1-5): SAVISQKPSRDICQRGTSLTIQCQVDSQVTMMFWYRQQPGQSLTLIATANQGSEATYESGFVIDKFPISRPNLTFSTLTVSNMSPEDSSIYLCSVELWSAYNQPQHFGDGTRLSIL.